This T cell receptor beta chain was found in a study of blood T cells in healthy people across ages. A J-beta primer mix and a sample-barcoded 5' primer were used in a second PCR of roughly 7 to 12 cycles. Using its own MiXCR run on the 5' RACE reads, TCRdb lists one record per CDR3 protein. The sample carries about 1.8 million distinct CDR3 sequences, around 50% recorded once. With 4 bases clipped from V and 3 bases from J, the junction kept 14 bases outside the gene matches. This CDR3 has 19 residues. Germline CDR1 and CDR2: MNHEY and SVGEGT. This clonotype was found once. The V gene is TRBV6-2 or TRBV6-3, the J gene TRBJ2-4, with 11 positions matching TRBD1. Sequences were obtained from blood. This receptor was obtained from a woman in her thirties or forties in good health. Here the CDR3 reads CASSSLPGQGAFSKNIQYF. DNA of the CDR3: TGTGCCAGCAGTTCCTTACCTGGACAGGGGGCTTTTAGCAAAAACATTCAGTACTTC.